These T cell receptor beta chains were read from a single sample in a study of cytomegalovirus exposure and HLA in healthy donors. Data came from immunoSEQ multiplex PCR; TCRdb stores just in-frame clones and leaves some out. The table has fewer than 50,000 clones, about 66% seen once. Sequencing used PBMCs. These receptors all come from a man aged 45 to 65 in good health and CMV-seropositive. Each CDR3 is given with its conserved first and last residue. Fields, in order: D gene, V gene, clone size, J gene, CDR3 DNA, CDR3 protein. The D gene is left open where the match is weak. For some rows the clone size is stated as once, few or many, or as a class when expanded; others skip it.

TRBD1,TRBV9,.,TRBJ1-4,TGTGCCAGCAGCTTTACCGGGACAGCTCATGAAAAACTGTTTTTT,CASSFTGTAHEKLFF
TRBD1,TRBV7-6,once,TRBJ2-7,TGTGCCAGCAGCTTAAAGACAGGGGCCTACGAGCAGTACTTC,CASSLKTGAYEQYF
TRBD1,TRBV6-1,.,TRBJ2-7,TGTGCCAGCACTGGGACAGTGGGGACCAACGAGCAGTACTTC,CASTGTVGTNEQYF
TRBD1,TRBV6-5,few,TRBJ1-1,TGTGCCAGCAGCCAAGGGACAGGGAGGGTGGCTTTCTTT,CASSQGTGRVAFF
.,TRBV5-1,.,TRBJ1-3,TGCGCCAGCAGCTCCCAGGGGTCGGGAAGCACCATATATTTT,CASSSQGSGSTIYF
TRBD1,TRBV7-2,.,TRBJ1-2,TGTGCCAGCAGCTCCGGGACAGAGGGCTACACCTTC,CASSSGTEGYTF
.,TRBV11-2,.,TRBJ2-7,TGTGCCAGCAGCCACTCGGCGGGACCCTCCTACGAGCAGTACTTC,CASSHSAGPSYEQYF
TRBD2,TRBV6-1,.,TRBJ2-3,TGTGCCAGCAGTGGACTAGCGGGGGGGCCAGATACGCAGTATTTT,CASSGLAGGPDTQYF
TRBD1,TRBV7-9,few,TRBJ1-1,TGTGCCAGCAGCTCAGATACAGGGGACGCTTTCTTT,CASSSDTGDAFF
.,TRBV7-2,.,TRBJ2-7,TGTGCCAGCAGCCTAAAAGGGGTTGGCGAGCAGTACTTC,CASSLKGVGEQYF
.,TRBV7-2,.,TRBJ1-1,TGTGCCAGCACCGTGGAAAGTGGGCGCACTGAAGCTTTCTTT,CASTVESGRTEAFF
.,TRBV7-2,once,TRBJ2-7,TGTGCCAGCAGCTTAGTAGGCGGGAACGAGCAGTACTTC,CASSLVGGNEQYF
TRBD1,TRBV7-8,once,TRBJ1-2,TGTGCCAGCAGCATGACAGGGGTGGACTATGGCTACACCTTC,CASSMTGVDYGYTF
.,TRBV29-1,.,TRBJ2-7,TGCAGCGCAAAGAGGGGGGGGGACACAGCCTACGAGCAGTACTTC,CSAKRGGDTAYEQYF
TRBD1,TRBV29-1,.,TRBJ2-3,TGCAGCGTTAGGACAGGGGGCACAGATACGCAGTATTTT,CSVRTGGTDTQYF
.,TRBV2,few,TRBJ1-5,TGTGCCAGCAGCTTGAGCTTGGGTCAGGGGATGGGGCAGCCCCAGCATTTT,CASSLSLGQGMGQPQHF
.,TRBV5-4,.,TRBJ2-3,TGTGCCAGCAGCGGATCCGGGGGACCAGATACGCAGTATTTT,CASSGSGGPDTQYF
TRBD1,TRBV18,.,TRBJ1-2,TGTGCCAGCTCACCACAGGGGGCTGGCGGCTACACCTTC,CASSPQGAGGYTF
.,TRBV6-5,.,TRBJ1-1,TGTGCCACATCGGAGGGCGCGAGGACTGAAGCTTTCTTT,CATSEGARTEAFF
.,TRBV18,.,TRBJ1-1,TGTGCCAGCTCACCAGCTCTCGGGGACACTGAAGCTTTCTTT,CASSPALGDTEAFF
TRBD1,TRBV6-5,few,TRBJ1-1,TGTGCCAGCAGCAGGGGGAAGGGGGACACTGAAGCTTTCTTT,CASSRGKGDTEAFF
.,TRBV28,.,TRBJ1-1,TGTGCCAGCAGGCGTACAGGGACCGTCACTGAAGCTTTCTTT,CASRRTGTVTEAFF
TRBD1,TRBV9,once,TRBJ1-2,TGTGCCAGCAGCCAAATTGGACAGGGACTCAACTATGGCTACACCTTC,CASSQIGQGLNYGYTF
.,TRBV6-1,.,TRBJ1-4,TGTGCCAGCAGTGAAGTGCGGGGGACAAATGAAAAACTGTTTTTT,CASSEVRGTNEKLFF
.,TRBV9,.,TRBJ1-1,TGTGCCAGCAGCGAATACGAGAAAAACACTGAAGCTTTCTTT,CASSEYEKNTEAFF
.,TRBV6-1,few,TRBJ1-2,TGTGCCAGCAGTAACCGGGATTCCCCGGGCGGTGGCTACACCTTC,CASSNRDSPGGGYTF
.,TRBV19,.,TRBJ1-2,TGTGCCAGTAGTATGAGTCTAGTGCGTGGCTACACCTTC,CASSMSLVRGYTF
TRBD1,TRBV6-5,.,TRBJ1-4,TGTGCCAGCAGTAAAGGACAGGGCGCTGAAAAACTGTTTTTT,CASSKGQGAEKLFF
TRBD1,TRBV7-3,.,TRBJ2-2,TGTGCCAGCAGTTCCCGACAGGGGTCCGGGGAGCTGTTTTTT,CASSSRQGSGELFF
TRBD2,TRBV5-1,.,TRBJ2-4,TGCGCCAGCAGCGCTAGCGGGGGGGACAAAAACATTCAGTACTTC,CASSASGGDKNIQYF
.,TRBV5-1,.,TRBJ1-2,TGCGCCAGCAGCTTAGACAGTGATGGCTACACCTTC,CASSLDSDGYTF
.,TRBV11-2,.,TRBJ1-2,TGTGCCAGCAGCGAAGCATCTGACTATGGCTACACCTTC,CASSEASDYGYTF
.,TRBV28,.,TRBJ1-4,TGTGCCTCTCGGGGGGGGGATGCAACTAATGAAAAACTGTTTTTT,CASRGGDATNEKLFF
.,TRBV6-6,.,TRBJ2-7,TGTGCCAGCAGTTACAATCCCGTCGCCTACGAGCAGTACTTC,CASSYNPVAYEQYF
TRBD1,TRBV6-7,.,TRBJ1-2,TGTGCCAGCAGTTACCGCGGACAGGAAATCTATGGCTACACCTTC,CASSYRGQEIYGYTF
TRBD2,TRBV7-2,.,TRBJ2-1,TGTGCCAGCAGCCAACTAGCGGGGGAAAGGAATGAGCAGTTCTTC,CASSQLAGERNEQFF
.,TRBV10-3,.,TRBJ1-1,TGTGCCATCAGTGAGTCTTGGGCGAACACTGAAGCTTTCTTT,CAISESWANTEAFF
.,TRBV4-3,.,TRBJ1-3,TGCGCCAGCAGCCAAGATGGAGGGTCTGGAAACACCATATATTTT,CASSQDGGSGNTIYF
.,TRBV7-2,.,TRBJ1-5,TGTGCCAGCAGCTTAGCCACAGGGAATTTGAGATCGAGGCAGCCCCAGCATTTT,CASSLATGNLRSRQPQHF
TRBD2,TRBV7-9,few,TRBJ2-3,TGTGCCAGCAGCTTAGGGCGGGGGACCCAGGATACGCAGTATTTT,CASSLGRGTQDTQYF
TRBD1,TRBV28,.,TRBJ2-2,TGTGCCAGCATCACACAGGGGATCGCCGGGGAGCTGTTTTTT,CASITQGIAGELFF
.,TRBV9,.,TRBJ2-1,TGTGCCAGCAGCGTTAGCGGAAGGGGGGGCAATGAGCAGTTCTTC,CASSVSGRGGNEQFF
.,TRBV5-4,.,TRBJ2-7,TGTGCCAGCAGCCTGGCGGCAGGGGAGTCCTACGAGCAGTACTTC,CASSLAAGESYEQYF
TRBD1,TRBV4-3,.,TRBJ2-1,TGCGCCAGCAGCCGGTCCCCGGGACAGGGCGATGAGCAGTTCTTC,CASSRSPGQGDEQFF
.,TRBV4-1,few,TRBJ1-1,TGCGCCAGCAGCCTTTCGAAATGGGCATTCATGAACACTGAAGCTTTCTTT,CASSLSKWAFMNTEAFF
TRBD1,TRBV7-2,few,TRBJ2-7,TGTGCCAGCCGACAGGGGGTATCCTACGAGCAGTACTTC,CASRQGVSYEQYF
.,TRBV7-2,.,TRBJ1-2,TGTGCCAGCAGCTTAGGGGAGGTCAGCCCCTACTGTACCTTC,CASSLGEVSPYCTF
.,TRBV18,.,TRBJ1-2,TGTGCCAGCTCACCACCGGCGGAGAGGCGCTACACCTTC,CASSPPAERRYTF
.,TRBV7-7,once,TRBJ1-4,TGTGCCAGCAGCCAGGACATCCGAAGTGAAAAACTGTTTTTT,CASSQDIRSEKLFF